This is a list of T cell receptor beta chains from one sample in a study of neurological immune-mediated disorders. MiXCR, applied by TCRdb to the 5' RACE reads, yields one record per CDR3 protein. The sample has 40,000 to 50,000 distinct CDR3 sequences; under 2% are singletons. Sequenced sample: PBMCs. The origin of the receptors is a woman aged 40 to 49 with multiple sclerosis. CDR3s include the opening cysteine and the closing phenylalanine or tryptophan. Fields, in order: clone size, J gene, D gene, V gene, CDR3 length, CDR3 protein, CDR3 DNA. The D gene is left open where the match is weak. Clone size is stated in some rows and not others, as once, few, many or a class when expanded.

>many|TRBJ2-3|TRBD1|TRBV2|14
CASSEDRGADTQYF
TGTGCCAGCAGTGAAGACAGGGGAGCAGATACGCAGTATTTT
>many|TRBJ2-3|TRBD2|TRBV2|15
CASSEGASGADTQYF
TGTGCCAGCAGTGAAGGCGCTAGCGGCGCAGATACGCAGTATTTT
>NA|TRBJ2-5|NA|TRBV5-6|13
CASSLGWTETQYF
TGTGCCAGCAGCTTGGGGTGGACAGAGACCCAGTACTTC
>many|TRBJ2-2|NA|TRBV2|14
CASSELGGPGELFF
TGTGCCAGCAGTGAACTCGGGGGACCCGGGGAGCTGTTTTTT
>many|TRBJ1-3|NA|TRBV29-1|15
CSVERRQSSGNTIYF
TGCAGCGTTGAACGCAGGCAGAGCTCTGGAAACACCATATATTTT
>NA|TRBJ2-2|TRBD1|TRBV2|14
CASSRQGTTGELFF
TGTGCCAGCAGCCGACAGGGTACCACCGGGGAGCTGTTTTTT
>many|TRBJ2-3|NA|TRBV2|12
CASSRVTDTQYF
TGTGCCAGCTCCAGGGTCACAGATACGCAGTATTTT
>many|TRBJ1-5|TRBD1|TRBV4-1|15
CASRPTGDSNQPQHF
TGCGCCAGCAGACCGACAGGGGATAGCAATCAGCCCCAGCATTTT
>many|TRBJ1-2|TRBD1|TRBV11-2|15
CASSSLGQGAWGYTF
TGTGCCAGCAGCTCCCTTGGACAGGGGGCGTGGGGCTACACCTTC
>many|TRBJ2-6|NA|TRBV29-1|18
CSVPGYSTGASGANVLTF
TGCAGCGTGCCGGGGTATTCGACAGGTGCTTCGGGGGCCAACGTCCTGACTTTC
>many|TRBJ2-7|TRBD1|TRBV3-1|18
CASSQSGGIGTGLYEQYF
TGTGCCAGCAGCCAATCTGGCGGCATCGGGACAGGGCTCTACGAGCAGTACTTC
>many|TRBJ2-3|NA|TRBV20-1|13
CSARLTGQTLMYF
TGCAGTGCTAGACTCACCGGACAGACCCTTATGTATTTT
>many|TRBJ1-2|TRBD1|TRBV6-5|12
CASGQGPYGYTF
TGTGCCAGCGGACAGGGTCCTTATGGCTACACCTTC
>many|TRBJ2-7|NA|TRBV5-5|13
CASHEQGIYEQYF
TGTGCCAGCCACGAACAGGGAATCTACGAGCAGTACTTC
>many|TRBJ1-2|TRBD1|TRBV7-2|14
CASSLEGQIYGYTF
TGTGCCAGCAGCTTAGAGGGACAGATCTATGGCTACACCTTC
>many|TRBJ2-3|TRBD1|TRBV5-6|14
CASSYDRATDTQYF
TGTGCCAGCAGCTACGACAGGGCTACAGATACGCAGTATTTT
>many|TRBJ2-3|NA|TRBV15|16
CATSRDYKEVSDTQYF
TGTGCCACCAGCAGAGATTATAAGGAGGTTTCAGATACGCAGTATTTT
>many|TRBJ2-3|TRBD2|TRBV7-2|15
CASSWTSGGMDTQYF
TGTGCCAGCAGCTGGACTAGCGGGGGCATGGATACGCAGTATTTT
>many|TRBJ1-6|NA|TRBV20-1|14
CSARAGQGNSPLHF
TGCAGTGCTAGGGCGGGCCAAGGGAATTCACCCCTCCACTTT
>many|TRBJ2-7|TRBD2|TRBV20-1|13
CSARLAGAYEQYF
TGCAGTGCCAGACTAGCGGGGGCCTACGAGCAGTACTTC
>many|TRBJ2-1|NA|TRBV10-3|15
CAISESGLTFGEQFF
TGTGCCATCAGTGAGTCGGGCCTAACCTTTGGTGAGCAGTTCTTC
>many|TRBJ1-2|TRBD1|TRBV7-9|16
CASSPRTGGVSYGYTF
TGTGCCAGCAGCCCCCGGACAGGGGGAGTATCCTATGGCTACACCTTC
>many|TRBJ2-1|NA|TRBV15|15
CATSRGTASYNEQFF
TGTGCCACCAGCAGAGGGACAGCGTCCTACAATGAGCAGTTCTTC
>many|TRBJ2-3|TRBD2|TRBV7-2|16
CASSPASGGARNTQYF
TGTGCCAGCAGCCCTGCTAGCGGGGGGGCCCGAAATACGCAGTATTTT
>many|TRBJ2-2|TRBD1|TRBV7-9|14
CASSSGQTTGELFF
TGTGCCAGCAGTTCGGGACAGACCACCGGGGAGCTGTTTTTT
>many|TRBJ2-7|NA|TRBV12-3/TRBV12-4|14
CASRRAGSSYEQYF
TGTGCCAGCAGAAGGGCGGGCAGCTCCTACGAGCAGTACTTC
>many|TRBJ2-7|NA|TRBV5-1|13
CASKGGLNYEQYF
TGCGCCAGTAAGGGGGGGCTAAACTACGAGCAGTACTTC
>many|TRBJ2-4|TRBD2|TRBV5-1|15
CASSFSTSGKNIQYF
TGCGCCAGCAGCTTTTCGACTAGCGGTAAAAACATTCAGTACTTC
>many|TRBJ2-2|NA|TRBV5-1|15
CASSLGTMGTGELFF
TGCGCCAGCAGCTTGGGCACGATGGGGACCGGGGAGCTGTTTTTT